This T cell receptor beta chain comes out of a study of blood T cell repertoires in COVID-19. Study-level information: The study drew acute and convalescent COVID-19 samples from the United States, Italy and Spain. T cells, B-cell-depleted T cells, or PBMCs supplied cDNA or gDNA.

In the original workflow: The assay estimated nucleated cells by amplifying reference gene primers. This table comes from immunoSEQ multiplex PCR, and its TCRdb copy is limited to in-frame clones, with some not included. The DNA gave D and trimming, while V, J and clone size come from that table. The sample has some 87,000 clones, roughly four fifths seen once. Germline lookup yields CDR1 MRHNA and CDR2 SNTAGT. The CDR3 spans 12 residues. This TCR was sampled from a human donor in a cohort sampled during active COVID-19. V usage is TRBV6-4 and J usage is TRBJ1-1; D possibly corresponds to TRBD1 (6 bases). The sequenced sample was peripheral blood. CDR3 sequence: CPQRDMNGEAFF. The DNA of the CDR3 is TGTCCCCAGAGGGACATGAACGGTGAAGCTTTCTTT.